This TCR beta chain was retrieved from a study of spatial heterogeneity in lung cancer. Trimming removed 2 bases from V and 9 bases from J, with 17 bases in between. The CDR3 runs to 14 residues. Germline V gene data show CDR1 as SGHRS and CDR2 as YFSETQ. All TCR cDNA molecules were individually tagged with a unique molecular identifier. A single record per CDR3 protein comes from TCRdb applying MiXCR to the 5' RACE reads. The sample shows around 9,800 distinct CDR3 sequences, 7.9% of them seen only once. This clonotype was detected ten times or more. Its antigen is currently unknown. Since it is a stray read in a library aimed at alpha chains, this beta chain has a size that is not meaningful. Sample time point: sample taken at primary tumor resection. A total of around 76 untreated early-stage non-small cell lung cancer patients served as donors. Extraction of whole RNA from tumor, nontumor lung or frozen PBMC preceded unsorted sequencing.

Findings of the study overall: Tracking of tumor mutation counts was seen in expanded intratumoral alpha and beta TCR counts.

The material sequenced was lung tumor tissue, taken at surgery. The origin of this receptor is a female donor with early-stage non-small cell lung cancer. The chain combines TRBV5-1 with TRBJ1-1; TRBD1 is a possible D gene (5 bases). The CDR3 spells CASSFYPGDHQAFF. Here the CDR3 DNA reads TGCGCCAGCAGCTTCTATCCGGGGGACCACCAAGCTTTCTTT.